This T cell receptor (beta chain) was retrieved from a study of regulatory T cells in long-lasting Graves disease. Researchers made TCR beta libraries by using iRepertoire HTBI primers and running Arm-PCR on CDR3 regions. Each CDR3 protein is one row after TCRdb ran MiXCR on the multiplex PCR reads. The sample includes 580,000 or so distinct CDR3 sequences, roughly 15% of them seen just once. As for time point: newly diagnosed GD, antithyroid drugs for less than 3 months. Extracted RNA from PBMCs served as the source of the TCR library. This clonotype occurred a few times. These data were also reused for a study on T cells in Graves' hyperthyroidism and ophthalmopathy. That source notes: Researchers report that a 13 V-J model separated ophthalmopathy from stable hyperthyroidism.

The sequence derives from a man aged 18 to 30 with Graves disease. The sample here was peripheral blood mononuclear cells (PBMCs), taken at new diagnosis, from a patient treated with antithyroid drugs.

Here the CDR3 DNA reads TGTGCCAGTAGTATCGAGGCAGGGAGGTCCTACGAGCAGTACTTC. This sequence encodes CASSIEAGRSYEQYF. The chain is built from TRBV19 and TRBJ2-7; D perhaps matches TRBD2 (6 bases). V was trimmed by 3 bases and J by 1 base, leaving 13 bases between them. Per the germline V gene, CDR1 is LNHDA and CDR2 is SQIVND (reference sequence). CDR3 length equals 15 residues.